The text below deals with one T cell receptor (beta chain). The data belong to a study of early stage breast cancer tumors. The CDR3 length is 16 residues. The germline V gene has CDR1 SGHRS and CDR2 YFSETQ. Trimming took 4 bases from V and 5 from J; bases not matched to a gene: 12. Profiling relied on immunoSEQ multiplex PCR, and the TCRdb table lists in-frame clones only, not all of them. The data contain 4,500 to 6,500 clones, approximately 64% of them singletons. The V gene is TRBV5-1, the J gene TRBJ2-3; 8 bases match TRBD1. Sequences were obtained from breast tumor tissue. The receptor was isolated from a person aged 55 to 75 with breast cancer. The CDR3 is CASSPRDRQRGDTQYF. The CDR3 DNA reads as TGCGCCAGCAGCCCCCGGGACAGGCAAAGGGGAGATACGCAGTATTTT.